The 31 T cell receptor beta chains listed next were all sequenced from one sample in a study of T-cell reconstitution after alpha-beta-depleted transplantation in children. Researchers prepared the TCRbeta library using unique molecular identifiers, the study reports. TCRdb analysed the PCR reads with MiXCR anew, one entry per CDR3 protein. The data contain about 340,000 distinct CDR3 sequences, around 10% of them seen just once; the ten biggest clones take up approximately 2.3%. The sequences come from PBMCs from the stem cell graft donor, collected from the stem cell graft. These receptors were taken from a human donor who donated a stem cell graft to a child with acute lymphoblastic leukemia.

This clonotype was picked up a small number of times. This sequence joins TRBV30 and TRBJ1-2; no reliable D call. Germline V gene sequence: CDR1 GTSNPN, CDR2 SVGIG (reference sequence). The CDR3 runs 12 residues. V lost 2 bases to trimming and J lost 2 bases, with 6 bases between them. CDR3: CAWSSGNYGYTF. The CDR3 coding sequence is TGTGCCTGGAGTTCGGGGAACTATGGCTACACCTTC.

The CDR3, as DNA: TGTGCCAGCAGCCCCCCGCCCGGGACAGGCGGGTATGGCTACACCTTC. The encoded protein is CASSPPPGTGGYGYTF. V and J are TRBV7-2 and TRBJ1-2; 8 positions agree with TRBD1. Germline V gene lookup returns CDR1 SGHTA and CDR2 FQGNSA. V shed 5 bases, J shed 5 bases, and the junction held 13 bases outside the gene matches. The CDR3 totals 16 residues. The full variable domain, with the rest looked up from reference TRBV7-2 and TRBJ1-2, is GAGVSQSPSNKVTEKGKDVELRCDPISGHTALYWYRQSLGQGLEFLIYFQGNSAPDKSGLPSDRFSAERTGGSVSTLTIQRTQQEDSAVYLCASSPPPGTGGYGYTFGSGTRLTVV.

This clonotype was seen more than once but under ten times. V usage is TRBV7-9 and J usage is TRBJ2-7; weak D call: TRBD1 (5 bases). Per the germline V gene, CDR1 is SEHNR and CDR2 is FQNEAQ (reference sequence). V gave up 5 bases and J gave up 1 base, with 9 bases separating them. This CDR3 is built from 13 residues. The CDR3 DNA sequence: TGTGCCAGCAGCCGCTCAGGGTCCTACGAGCAGTACTTC. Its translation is CASSRSGSYEQYF.

CDR3 DNA: TGCGCCAGCAGCCAAGTTGGCCTAGCGGGACGAGAGACCCAGTACTTC. Its translation is CASSQVGLAGRETQYF. This chain joins TRBV4-1 and TRBJ2-5; 9 bases agree with TRBD2. CDR1 is MGHRA, CDR2 YSYEKL, per germline. CDR3 length: 16 amino acids. V trimming: 1 base; J trimming: 4 bases; junction bases outside the gene matches: 7.

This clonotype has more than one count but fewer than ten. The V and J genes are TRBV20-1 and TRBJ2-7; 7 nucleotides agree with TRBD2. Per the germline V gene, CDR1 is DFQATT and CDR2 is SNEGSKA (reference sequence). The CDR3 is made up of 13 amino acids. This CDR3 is CSAPGTNSYEQYF. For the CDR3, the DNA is TGCAGCGCACCTGGGACTAACTCCTACGAGCAGTACTTC.

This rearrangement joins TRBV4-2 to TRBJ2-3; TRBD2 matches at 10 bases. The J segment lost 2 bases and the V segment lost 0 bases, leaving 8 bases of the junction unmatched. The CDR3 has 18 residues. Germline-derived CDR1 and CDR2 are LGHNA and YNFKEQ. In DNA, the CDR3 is TGTGCCAGCAGCCAAGATAGAGTAGCGGGAGGCCTCACAGATACGCAGTATTTT. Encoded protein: CASSQDRVAGGLTDTQYF.

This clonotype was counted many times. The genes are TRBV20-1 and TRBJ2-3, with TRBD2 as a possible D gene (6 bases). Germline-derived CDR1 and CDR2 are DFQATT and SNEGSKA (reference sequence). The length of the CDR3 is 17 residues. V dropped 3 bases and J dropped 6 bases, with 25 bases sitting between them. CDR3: CSASSRGSGGLLDTQYF. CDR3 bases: TGCAGTGCTAGTTCTCGCGGTAGCGGAGGTTTATTGGATACGCAGTATTTT.

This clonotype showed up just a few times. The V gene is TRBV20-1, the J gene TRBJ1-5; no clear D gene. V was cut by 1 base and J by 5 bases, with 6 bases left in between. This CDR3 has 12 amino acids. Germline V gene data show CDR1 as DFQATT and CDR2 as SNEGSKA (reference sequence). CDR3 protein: CSARVLDQPQHF. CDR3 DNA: TGCAGTGCTAGAGTGCTGGATCAGCCCCAGCATTTT.

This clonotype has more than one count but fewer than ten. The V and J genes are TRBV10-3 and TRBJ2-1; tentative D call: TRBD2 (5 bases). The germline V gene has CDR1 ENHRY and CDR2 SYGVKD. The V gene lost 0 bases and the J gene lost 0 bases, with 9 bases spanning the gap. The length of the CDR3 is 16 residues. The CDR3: CAISESRAGSYNEQFF. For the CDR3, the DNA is TGTGCCATCAGTGAGTCGCGGGCGGGCTCCTACAATGAGCAGTTCTTC.

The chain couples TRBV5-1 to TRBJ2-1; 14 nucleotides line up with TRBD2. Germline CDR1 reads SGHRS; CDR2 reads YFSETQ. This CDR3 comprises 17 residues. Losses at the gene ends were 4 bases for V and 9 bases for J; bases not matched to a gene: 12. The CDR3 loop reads CASSPLGLAGGDGEQFF. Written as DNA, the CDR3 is TGCGCCAGCAGCCCGCTCGGACTAGCGGGAGGTGATGGTGAGCAGTTCTTC.

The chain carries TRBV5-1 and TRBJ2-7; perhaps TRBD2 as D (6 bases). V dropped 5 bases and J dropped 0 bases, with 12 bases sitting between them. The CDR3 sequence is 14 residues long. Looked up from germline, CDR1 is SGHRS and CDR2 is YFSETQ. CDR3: CASSNPGASYEQYF. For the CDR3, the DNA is TGCGCCAGCAGTAATCCGGGAGCCTCCTACGAGCAGTACTTC.

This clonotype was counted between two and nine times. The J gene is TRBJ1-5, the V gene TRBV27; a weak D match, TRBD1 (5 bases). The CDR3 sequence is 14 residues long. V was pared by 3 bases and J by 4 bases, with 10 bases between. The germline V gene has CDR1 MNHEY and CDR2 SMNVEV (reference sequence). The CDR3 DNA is TGTGCCAGCAGTTTCCAGGGTGGTAATCAGCCCCAGCATTTT. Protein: CASSFQGGNQPQHF.

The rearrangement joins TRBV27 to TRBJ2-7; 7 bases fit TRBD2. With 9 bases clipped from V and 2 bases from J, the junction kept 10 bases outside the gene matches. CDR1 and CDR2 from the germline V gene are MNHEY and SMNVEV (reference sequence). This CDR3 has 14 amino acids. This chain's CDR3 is CASGRAGAAYEQYF. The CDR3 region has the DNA TGTGCCAGTGGGAGGGCGGGAGCTGCCTACGAGCAGTACTTC.

This chain's CDR3 is CASSSILALDPYEQYF. The CDR3 DNA is TGTGCCAGCAGTTCAATCCTAGCGCTCGATCCGTACGAGCAGTACTTC. The rearrangement uses TRBV27 and TRBJ2-7; D might be TRBD2 (6 bases). The V end was cut by 4 bases, the J end by 4 bases, with 20 bases between. CDR1 and CDR2 from the germline V gene are MNHEY and SMNVEV (reference sequence). This CDR3 is built from 16 residues.

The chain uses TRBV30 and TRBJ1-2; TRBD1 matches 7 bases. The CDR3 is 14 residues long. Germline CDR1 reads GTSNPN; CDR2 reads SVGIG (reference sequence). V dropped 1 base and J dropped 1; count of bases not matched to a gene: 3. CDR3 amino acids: CAWSATGRNYGYTF. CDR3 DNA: TGTGCCTGGAGTGCGACAGGGCGTAACTATGGCTACACCTTC.

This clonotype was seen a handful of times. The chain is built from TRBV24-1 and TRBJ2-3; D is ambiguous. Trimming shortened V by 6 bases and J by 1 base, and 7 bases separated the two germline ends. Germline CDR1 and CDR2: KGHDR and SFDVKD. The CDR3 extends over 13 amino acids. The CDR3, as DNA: TGTGCCACCAGTTCAGGAGGCACAGATACGCAGTATTTT. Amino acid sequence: CATSSGGTDTQYF.

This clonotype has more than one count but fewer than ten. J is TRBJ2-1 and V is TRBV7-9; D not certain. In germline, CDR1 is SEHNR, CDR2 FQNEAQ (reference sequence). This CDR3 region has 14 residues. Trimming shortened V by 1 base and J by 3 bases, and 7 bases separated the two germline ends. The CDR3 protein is CASSLDYSYNEQFF. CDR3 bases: TGTGCCAGCAGCTTAGACTACAGCTACAATGAGCAGTTCTTC.

The CDR3 protein is CASSEVGEDTQYF. CDR3 sequence (DNA): TGTGCCAGCAGCGAAGTAGGGGAAGATACGCAGTATTTT. The chain employs TRBV7-9 and TRBJ2-3; possibly TRBD1 for D (5 bases). The CDR3 is 13 residues long. Germline V gives CDR1 SEHNR, CDR2 FQNEAQ (reference sequence). V lost 5 bases and J lost 5, with 11 bases in between.

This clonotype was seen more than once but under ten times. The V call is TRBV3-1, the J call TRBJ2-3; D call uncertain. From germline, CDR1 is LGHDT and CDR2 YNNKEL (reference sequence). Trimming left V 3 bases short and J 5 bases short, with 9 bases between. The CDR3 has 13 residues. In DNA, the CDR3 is TGTGCCAGCAGCCAGGGGTGGAAAGATACGCAGTATTTT. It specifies CASSQGWKDTQYF.

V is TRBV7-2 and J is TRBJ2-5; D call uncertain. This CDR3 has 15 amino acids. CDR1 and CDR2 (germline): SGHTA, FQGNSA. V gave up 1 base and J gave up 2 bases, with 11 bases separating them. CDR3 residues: CASSLGRQPQETQYF. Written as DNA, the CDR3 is TGTGCCAGCAGCTTAGGTCGTCAGCCTCAAGAGACCCAGTACTTC. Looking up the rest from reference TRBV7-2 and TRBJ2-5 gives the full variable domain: GAGVSQSPSNKVTEKGKDVELRCDPISGHTALYWYRQSLGQGLEFLIYFQGNSAPDKSGLPSDRFSAERTGGSVSTLTIQRTQQEDSAVYLCASSLGRQPQETQYFGPGTRLLVL.

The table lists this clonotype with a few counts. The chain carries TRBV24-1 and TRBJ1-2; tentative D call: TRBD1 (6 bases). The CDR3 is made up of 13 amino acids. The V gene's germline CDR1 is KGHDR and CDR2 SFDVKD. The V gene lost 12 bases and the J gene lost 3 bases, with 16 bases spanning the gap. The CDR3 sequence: CASMRQEYYGYTF. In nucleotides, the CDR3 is TGTGCCTCCATGAGACAGGAGTACTATGGCTACACCTTC.

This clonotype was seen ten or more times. DNA of the CDR3: TGCGCCAGCGGGCGGGCTAGCGGGCGTAACAATGAGCAGTTCTTC. Translating gives CASGRASGRNNEQFF. This sequence joins TRBV5-1 and TRBJ2-1; 8 positions match TRBD2. The germline CDR1 and CDR2 sequences are SGHRS and YFSETQ. This CDR3 is built from 15 residues. Trimming at V came to 7 bases and at J to 5 bases, leaving 11 bases not matched to a gene.

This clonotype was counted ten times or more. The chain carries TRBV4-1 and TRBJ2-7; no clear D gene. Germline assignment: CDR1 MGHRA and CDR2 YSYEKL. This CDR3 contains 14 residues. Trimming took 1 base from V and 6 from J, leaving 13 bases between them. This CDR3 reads CASSQGTWEVEQYF. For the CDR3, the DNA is TGCGCCAGCAGCCAAGGGACGTGGGAAGTCGAGCAGTACTTC.

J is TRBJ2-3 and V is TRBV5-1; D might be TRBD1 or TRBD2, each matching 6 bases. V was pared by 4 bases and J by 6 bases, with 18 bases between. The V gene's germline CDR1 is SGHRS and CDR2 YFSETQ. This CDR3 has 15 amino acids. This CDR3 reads CASSRGRGMGDTQYF. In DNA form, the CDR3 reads TGCGCCAGCAGCCGGGGGCGAGGGATGGGGGATACGCAGTATTTT.

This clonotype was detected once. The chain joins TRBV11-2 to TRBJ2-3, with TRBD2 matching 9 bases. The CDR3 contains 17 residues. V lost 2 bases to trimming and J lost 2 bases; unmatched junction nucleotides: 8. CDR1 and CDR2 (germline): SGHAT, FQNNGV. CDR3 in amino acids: CASSLMWTSAYTDTQYF. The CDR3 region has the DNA TGTGCCAGCAGCTTAATGTGGACTAGCGCATACACAGATACGCAGTATTTT.

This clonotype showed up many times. Here the CDR3 DNA reads TGCAGTGCTAGAGATCCACGGAGCACAGATACGCAGTATTTT. Translated: CSARDPRSTDTQYF. The chain carries TRBV20-1 and TRBJ2-3; no clear D gene. There are 14 residues in the CDR3. V shed 0 bases and J shed 0 bases, with 7 bases lying between them. Germline CDR1 and CDR2: DFQATT and SNEGSKA (reference sequence).

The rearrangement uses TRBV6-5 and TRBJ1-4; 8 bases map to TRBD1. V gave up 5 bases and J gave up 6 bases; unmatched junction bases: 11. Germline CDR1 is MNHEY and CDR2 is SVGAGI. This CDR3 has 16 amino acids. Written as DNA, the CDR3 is TGTGCCAGCAGTACAGGGGGACAGACTTTTGATGAAAAACTGTTTTTT. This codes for CASSTGGQTFDEKLFF.

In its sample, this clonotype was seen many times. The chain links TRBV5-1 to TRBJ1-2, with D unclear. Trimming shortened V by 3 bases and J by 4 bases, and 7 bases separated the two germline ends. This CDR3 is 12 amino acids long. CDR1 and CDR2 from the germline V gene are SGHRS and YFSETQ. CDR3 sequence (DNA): TGCGCCAGCAGCTCCGACATCTATGGCTACACCTTC. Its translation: CASSSDIYGYTF. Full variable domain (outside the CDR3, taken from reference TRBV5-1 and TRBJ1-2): KAGVTQTPRYLIKTRGQQVTLSCSPISGHRSVSWYQQTPGQGLQFLFEYFSETQRNKGNFPGRFSGRQFSNSRSEMNVSTLELGDSALYLCASSSDIYGYTFGSGTRLTVV.

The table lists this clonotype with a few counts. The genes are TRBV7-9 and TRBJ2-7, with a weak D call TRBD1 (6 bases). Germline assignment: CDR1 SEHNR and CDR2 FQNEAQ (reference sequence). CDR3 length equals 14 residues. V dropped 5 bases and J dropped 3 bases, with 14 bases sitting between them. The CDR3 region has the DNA TGTGCCAGCAGCCCTTTCCGGGACATCTACGAGCAGTACTTC. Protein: CASSPFRDIYEQYF.

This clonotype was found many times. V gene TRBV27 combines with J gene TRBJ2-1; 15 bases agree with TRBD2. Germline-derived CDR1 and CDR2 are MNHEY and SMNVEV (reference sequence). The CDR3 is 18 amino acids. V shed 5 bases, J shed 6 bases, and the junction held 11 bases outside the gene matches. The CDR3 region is CASSTRTSGRAQGNEQFF. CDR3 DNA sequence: TGTGCCAGCAGTACGCGGACTAGCGGGAGGGCCCAAGGCAATGAGCAGTTCTTC.

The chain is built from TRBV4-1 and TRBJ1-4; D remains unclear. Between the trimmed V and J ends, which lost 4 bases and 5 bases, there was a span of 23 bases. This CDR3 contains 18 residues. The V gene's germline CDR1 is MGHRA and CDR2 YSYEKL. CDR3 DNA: TGCGCCAGCAGCCCTATCTTCCGTGCGAGCAGAAGAAATGAAAAACTGTTTTTT. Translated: CASSPIFRASRRNEKLFF.